This T cell receptor (beta chain) was sequenced in a study of OX40 agonist ivuxolimab in advanced cancers. This clone was counted a single time. Some clones are missing from TCRdb's copy, which holds only in-frame ones; the method was immunoSEQ multiplex PCR. The profile shows 30,000 to 35,000 clones, around 93% of them singletons. CDR1 is SEHNR and CDR2 is FQNEAQ in the germline V gene (reference sequence). This CDR3 region has 16 residues. The V segment lost 3 bases and the J segment 8 bases; nucleotides outside the gene matches: 9. The J gene is TRBJ2-1, the V gene TRBV7-9; 11 bases agree with TRBD2. This sequence originates from an adult with an advanced solid tumor such as melanoma, head and neck, liver or kidney cancer. The sample was CD4+ or CD8+ T cells sorted from blood, taken in a trial of the OX40 agonist ivuxolimab. The CDR3 DNA is TGTGCCAGCAGCTTTCACCTAGCGGGAGGTCAGGATGAGCAGTTCTTC. Protein sequence: CASSFHLAGGQDEQFF.